Many counts were recorded for the clone carrying this TCR beta chain. Its antigen remains unidentified. This sample was included in a study of T cell repertoires in cytomegalovirus infection. Whole-study context: Indications of both CMV infection and matching HLA type were provided by public TCR beta signatures. Whole-study findings and limits: Carriers of CMV plus the relevant HLA were identified by cumulative public TCR beta family frequency. HLA-C-restricted TCR beta clonotypes specific for CMV led the ex vivo response.

Trimming took 7 bases from V and 7 from J, leaving 11 bases between them. The CDR3 is 12 residues long. In germline, CDR1 is MNHEY, CDR2 SVGEGT. TCRdb recomputed calls from the reads with MiXCR, one row per CDR3 protein. The table shows roughly 240,000 distinct CDR3 sequences, with 6.5% occurring only once. The specimen was PBMCs. The chain joins TRBV6-2 or TRBV6-3 to TRBJ1-5, with a weak D call TRBD1 (6 bases). This clonotype was sampled from a human donor in good health (CMV status not recorded). Some clones in this sample may be carry-over from other donors' samples. The CDR3 loop reads CASMERGQPQHF. The CDR3 nucleotides are TGTGCCAGCATGGAAAGGGGGCAGCCCCAGCATTTT.